This entry concerns a single T cell receptor beta chain. These data originate in a study of blood T cell repertoires in COVID-19. The wider study: The samples span acute and convalescent COVID-19 from the United States, Italy and Spain.

The repertoire was sequenced with immunoSEQ multiplex PCR; TCRdb's copy has only in-frame clones and lacks some. This sample has more than 250,000 clones, with 85% to 90% found just once. The receptor was isolated from a man aged 18 to 30 with active or convalescent COVID-19. Sequenced sample: peripheral blood.

This chain's CDR3 is CASNTGGHTDTQYF. In DNA, the CDR3 is TGTGCCAGCAATACGGGGGGGCACACAGATACGCAGTATTTT. The V call is TRBV6-6, the J call TRBJ2-3; TRBD2 matches at 8 bases. Per the germline V gene, CDR1 is MNHNY and CDR2 is SVGAGI (reference sequence). CDR3 size: 14 residues. The V gene end was trimmed by 7 bases and the J gene end by 2 bases; junction bases not matched to a gene: 5.